This T cell receptor (beta chain) derives from a study of cytomegalovirus exposure and HLA in healthy donors. V dropped 4 bases and J dropped 7 bases, with 22 bases sitting between them. Looked up from germline, CDR1 is MGHRA and CDR2 is YSYEKL. The CDR3 is 16 amino acids. 13 Jbeta primers and 60 Vbeta primers were used for the PCR. Measured with immunoSEQ multiplex PCR; TCRdb has only the in-frame clones, and not every one. The profile shows around 80,000 clones, 10% of them singletons. This clone was seen a handful of times. The sequencing input was PBMCs. This chain links TRBV4-1 with TRBJ2-5; D is ambiguous. This clonotype was sampled from a man aged 60-69 years in good health and CMV-seropositive. The CDR3 sequence is CASSPRTDPTGRTQYF. The CDR3, as DNA: TGCGCCAGCAGCCCACGAACAGACCCGACCGGCCGGACCCAGTACTTC.